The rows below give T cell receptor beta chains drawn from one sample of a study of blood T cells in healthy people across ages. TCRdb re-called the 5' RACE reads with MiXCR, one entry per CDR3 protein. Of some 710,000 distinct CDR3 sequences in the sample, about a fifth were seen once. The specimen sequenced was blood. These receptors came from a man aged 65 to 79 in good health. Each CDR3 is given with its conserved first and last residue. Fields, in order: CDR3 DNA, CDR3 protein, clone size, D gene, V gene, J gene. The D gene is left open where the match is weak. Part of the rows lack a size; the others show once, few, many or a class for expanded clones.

CDR3nt: TGCAGTGCTAGAGCCCGACTAGCGGGAGCCTACGAGCAGTACTTC; CDR3aa: CSARARLAGAYEQYF; abundance: many; d_gene: TRBD2; v_gene: TRBV20-1; j_gene: TRBJ2-7
CDR3nt: TGCGCCAGCAGCCAAGATCTGCGGTTTGGGGCCAACGTCCTGACTTTC; CDR3aa: CASSQDLRFGANVLTF; abundance: -; d_gene: -; v_gene: TRBV4-1; j_gene: TRBJ2-6
CDR3nt: TGTGCCAGCACCCACGGAAACACTGAAGCTTTCTTT; CDR3aa: CASTHGNTEAFF; abundance: -; d_gene: -; v_gene: TRBV3-1; j_gene: TRBJ1-1
CDR3nt: TGTGCCACCAGCTGGGCTAGCGGGGATGGAGGGACCCAGTACTTC; CDR3aa: CATSWASGDGGTQYF; abundance: -; d_gene: TRBD2; v_gene: TRBV15; j_gene: TRBJ2-5
CDR3nt: TGTGCCAGCAGCCAAGATAGGGGGTCGAAAGCTTTCTTT; CDR3aa: CASSQDRGSKAFF; abundance: -; d_gene: -; v_gene: TRBV4-2; j_gene: TRBJ1-1
CDR3nt: TGTGCCACCAGCAGAGGTGGTTTAAACTATGGCTACACCTTC; CDR3aa: CATSRGGLNYGYTF; abundance: once; d_gene: -; v_gene: TRBV15; j_gene: TRBJ1-2
CDR3nt: TGCAGTGCTAGAGGCACGACAGGGGGTGAAAAACTGTTTTTT; CDR3aa: CSARGTTGGEKLFF; abundance: -; d_gene: TRBD1; v_gene: TRBV20-1; j_gene: TRBJ1-4
CDR3nt: TGTGCCAGCAGCAACCCCCAAAGGGGGGTTCAAAAAAACATTCAGTACTTC; CDR3aa: CASSNPQRGVQKNIQYF; abundance: -; d_gene: -; v_gene: TRBV12-3/TRBV12-4; j_gene: TRBJ2-4
CDR3nt: TGTGCCAGCAGCCGAGCGGTCGGACCACAAGAGACCCAGTACTTC; CDR3aa: CASSRAVGPQETQYF; abundance: few; d_gene: -; v_gene: TRBV3-1; j_gene: TRBJ2-5
CDR3nt: TGTGCCAGCAGTCCCCCGAGTCTCTCTGGAAACACCATATATTTT; CDR3aa: CASSPPSLSGNTIYF; abundance: few; d_gene: -; v_gene: TRBV12-3/TRBV12-4; j_gene: TRBJ1-3
CDR3nt: TGTGCCAGCAGTGTTTCCTGGCAGGGCGCAGCTTTCTTT; CDR3aa: CASSVSWQGAAFF; abundance: few; d_gene: -; v_gene: TRBV2; j_gene: TRBJ1-1
CDR3nt: TGTGCCAGCACCCAAACCGGGGAGCTGTTTTTT; CDR3aa: CASTQTGELFF; abundance: few; d_gene: -; v_gene: TRBV3-1; j_gene: TRBJ2-2
CDR3nt: TGTGCCAGCAGCCACGGGGGGAATGGCTACACCTTC; CDR3aa: CASSHGGNGYTF; abundance: once; d_gene: -; v_gene: TRBV7-9; j_gene: TRBJ1-2
CDR3nt: TGTGCCAGCAGGAAACAGGGAGGGGACTATGGCTACACCTTC; CDR3aa: CASRKQGGDYGYTF; abundance: -; d_gene: -; v_gene: TRBV12-3/TRBV12-4; j_gene: TRBJ1-2
CDR3nt: TGTGCCAGCAACGTGGGACAGGGAGTTGCTGAGCAGTTCTTC; CDR3aa: CASNVGQGVAEQFF; abundance: -; d_gene: TRBD1; v_gene: TRBV6-5; j_gene: TRBJ2-1
CDR3nt: TGTGCCAGCAGCCCCCTGAGTGACAGTTACGAGCAGTACTTC; CDR3aa: CASSPLSDSYEQYF; abundance: -; d_gene: -; v_gene: TRBV7-9; j_gene: TRBJ2-7
CDR3nt: TGCGCCAGCAGCCAAGGGACCATCACCGGGGAGCTGTTTTTT; CDR3aa: CASSQGTITGELFF; abundance: -; d_gene: -; v_gene: TRBV4-3; j_gene: TRBJ2-2
CDR3nt: TGTGCCAGCAGCCCGACGGGGGACAGGGGTAGGCGGGTAGATGGCTACACCTTC; CDR3aa: CASSPTGDRGRRVDGYTF; abundance: -; d_gene: TRBD1; v_gene: TRBV7-2; j_gene: TRBJ1-2
CDR3nt: TGTGCCAGCAGTTTAACGAGGGGGGGTCAGCCCCAGCATTTT; CDR3aa: CASSLTRGGQPQHF; abundance: -; d_gene: -; v_gene: TRBV12-3/TRBV12-4; j_gene: TRBJ1-5
CDR3nt: TGTGCCAGCAGCACTAGAGGACTCCCCTGGGAGACCCAGTACTTC; CDR3aa: CASSTRGLPWETQYF; abundance: -; d_gene: -; v_gene: TRBV7-2; j_gene: TRBJ2-5
CDR3nt: TGCAGTGCTAGAGATTTCGGGGTCGGCTACACCTTC; CDR3aa: CSARDFGVGYTF; abundance: few; d_gene: -; v_gene: TRBV20-1; j_gene: TRBJ1-2
CDR3nt: TGCGCCAGCAGCTCGACGACTAGCGGGAGGACAGATACGCAGTATTTT; CDR3aa: CASSSTTSGRTDTQYF; abundance: -; d_gene: TRBD2; v_gene: TRBV5-1; j_gene: TRBJ2-3
CDR3nt: TGTGCCAGCTCCCTCCGGGCAGGGACAAACACCTTC; CDR3aa: CASSLRAGTNTF; abundance: -; d_gene: -; v_gene: TRBV28; j_gene: TRBJ1-2
CDR3nt: TGTGCCAGCAGCCCGCTGCGGGAGATCGGGGAGCTGTTTTTT; CDR3aa: CASSPLREIGELFF; abundance: -; d_gene: TRBD2; v_gene: TRBV7-7; j_gene: TRBJ2-2
CDR3nt: TGTGCCAGCAGCATTTCTAGCGGAGGTTACAATGAGCAGTTCTTC; CDR3aa: CASSISSGGYNEQFF; abundance: -; d_gene: TRBD2; v_gene: TRBV11-2; j_gene: TRBJ2-1
CDR3nt: TGTGCCAGCAGCTTAGGGGCAACTGATGGCTACACCTTC; CDR3aa: CASSLGATDGYTF; abundance: -; d_gene: -; v_gene: TRBV7-2; j_gene: TRBJ1-2
CDR3nt: TGTGCCGGCAGCTTAGACAGGAGCTCCTACAATGAGCAGTTCTTC; CDR3aa: CAGSLDRSSYNEQFF; abundance: -; d_gene: -; v_gene: TRBV7-6; j_gene: TRBJ2-1
CDR3nt: TGTGCCAGTAGACCGACAGGGGTGAACACTGAAGCTTTCTTT; CDR3aa: CASRPTGVNTEAFF; abundance: -; d_gene: TRBD1; v_gene: TRBV19; j_gene: TRBJ1-1
CDR3nt: TGTGCCACCAGCAGAGACCCAGGGCAGCCGAACACTGAAGCTTTCTTT; CDR3aa: CATSRDPGQPNTEAFF; abundance: -; d_gene: -; v_gene: TRBV15; j_gene: TRBJ1-1
CDR3nt: TGCGCCAGCAGCCAAGCCAGCGGCTATGGCTACACCTTC; CDR3aa: CASSQASGYGYTF; abundance: -; d_gene: -; v_gene: TRBV4-3; j_gene: TRBJ1-2
CDR3nt: TGCAGTGCTAACAGGGGTAAAGAGACCCAGTACTTC; CDR3aa: CSANRGKETQYF; abundance: few; d_gene: TRBD1; v_gene: TRBV20-1; j_gene: TRBJ2-5
CDR3nt: TGTGCCACCAGCAGACCCCGGGATTTCCAAGAGACCCAGTACTTC; CDR3aa: CATSRPRDFQETQYF; abundance: -; d_gene: -; v_gene: TRBV15; j_gene: TRBJ2-5
CDR3nt: TGCGCCAGCAGGGAGACTAGCACAGATACGCAGTATTTT; CDR3aa: CASRETSTDTQYF; abundance: few; d_gene: -; v_gene: TRBV5-1; j_gene: TRBJ2-3
CDR3nt: TGTGCCAGCAGCGTCACGAGGGACAGGTTGGCTGAAGCTTTCTTT; CDR3aa: CASSVTRDRLAEAFF; abundance: -; d_gene: TRBD1; v_gene: TRBV6-6; j_gene: TRBJ1-1
CDR3nt: TGCAGTGCTCGACTAGCGGGGGCCTCCTACAATGAGCAGTTCTTC; CDR3aa: CSARLAGASYNEQFF; abundance: -; d_gene: TRBD2; v_gene: TRBV20-1; j_gene: TRBJ2-1
CDR3nt: TGTGCCAGCAGTCTAGCGGGGGCCCCGTACCAAGAGACCCAGTACTTC; CDR3aa: CASSLAGAPYQETQYF; abundance: -; d_gene: TRBD2; v_gene: TRBV28; j_gene: TRBJ2-5
CDR3nt: TGCAGTGCGGATACCAGGATGGGGGCATTCCAAATGACTAGCACAGATACGCAGTACTTT; CDR3aa: CSADTRMGAFQMTSTDTQYF; abundance: -; d_gene: -; v_gene: TRBV20-1; j_gene: TRBJ2-3
CDR3nt: TGCAGTGCTCTGCTCAGGGGGCAAGAGACCCAGTACTTC; CDR3aa: CSALLRGQETQYF; abundance: few; d_gene: TRBD1; v_gene: TRBV20-1; j_gene: TRBJ2-5
CDR3nt: TGTGCCAGCAGCTTGCCGGGGGCCGGGGAGCTGTTTTTT; CDR3aa: CASSLPGAGELFF; abundance: few; d_gene: -; v_gene: TRBV5-6; j_gene: TRBJ2-2
CDR3nt: TGTGCCAGCAGAGGACCATCAGCTGGGGTGAACACTGAAGCTTTCTTT; CDR3aa: CASRGPSAGVNTEAFF; abundance: -; d_gene: -; v_gene: TRBV6-1; j_gene: TRBJ1-1
CDR3nt: TGTGCCAGCAGTTTAGGAGTTCAAGTCTACGAGCAGTACTTC; CDR3aa: CASSLGVQVYEQYF; abundance: -; d_gene: -; v_gene: TRBV12-3/TRBV12-4; j_gene: TRBJ2-7
CDR3nt: TGCAGTGCTCCTGACAGAAGGGTTACTGAAGCTTTCTTT; CDR3aa: CSAPDRRVTEAFF; abundance: once; d_gene: -; v_gene: TRBV20-1; j_gene: TRBJ1-1
CDR3nt: TGCAGTGCTAGAGGACTAGCGGGCAAAGGTGTTTACAATGAGCAGTTCTTC; CDR3aa: CSARGLAGKGVYNEQFF; abundance: -; d_gene: TRBD2; v_gene: TRBV20-1; j_gene: TRBJ2-1
CDR3nt: TGTGCCAGCAGGGTAGATAGCGGACCCTACAATGAGCAGTTCTTC; CDR3aa: CASRVDSGPYNEQFF; abundance: few; d_gene: -; v_gene: TRBV6-6; j_gene: TRBJ2-1
CDR3nt: TGTGCCACCAGTGACTTCCAGGGAGGCGGCGAGACCCAGTACTTC; CDR3aa: CATSDFQGGGETQYF; abundance: few; d_gene: -; v_gene: TRBV24-1; j_gene: TRBJ2-5
CDR3nt: TGCAGCGTTGAAGATGCCGGGGTCGCATCAGGTGGCTACACCTTC; CDR3aa: CSVEDAGVASGGYTF; abundance: -; d_gene: -; v_gene: TRBV29-1; j_gene: TRBJ1-2